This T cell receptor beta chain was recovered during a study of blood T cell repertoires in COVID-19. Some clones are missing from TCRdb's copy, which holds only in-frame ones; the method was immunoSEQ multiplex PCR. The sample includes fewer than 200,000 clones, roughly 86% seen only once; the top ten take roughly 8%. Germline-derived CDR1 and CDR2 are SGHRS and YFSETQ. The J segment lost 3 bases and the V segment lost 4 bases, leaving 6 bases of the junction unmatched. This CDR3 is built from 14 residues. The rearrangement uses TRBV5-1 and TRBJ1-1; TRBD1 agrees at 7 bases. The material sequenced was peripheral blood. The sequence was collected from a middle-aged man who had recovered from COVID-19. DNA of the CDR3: TGCGCCAGCAGCCGAGCAACAGGGGACACTGAAGCTTTCTTT. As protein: CASSRATGDTEAFF.